Listed below are T cell receptor beta chains from one sample, sequenced in a study of shared clonotypes between healthy human individuals. Clones were read by immunoSEQ multiplex PCR, and TCRdb kept only the in-frame ones, dropping some. This sample yields approximately 330,000 clones, of which over 70% are seen a single time; 10% belongs to the top ten. The sequenced sample was memory CD4+ T cells sorted from blood. The receptors derive from a man younger than 40 in good health. Each CDR3 is given with its conserved first and last residue. D genes are given only for firm matches. Expanded clones are given a class, and other clones once, few, many or no size at all.

J | D | size | V | DNA | CDR3
TRBJ2-1 | NA | NA | TRBV18 | TGTGCCAGCTCACTATCGAATTCGAATGAGCAGTTCTTC | CASSLSNSNEQFF
TRBJ2-7 | TRBD1 | NA | TRBV7-8 | TGTGCCAGCAGCCACCCAGGGGGCGCGAGCGAGCAGTACTTC | CASSHPGGASEQYF
TRBJ2-5 | NA | many | TRBV2 | TGTGCCAGCAGGACTACGGGCGAGACCCAGTACTTC | CASRTTGETQYF
TRBJ2-1 | NA | NA | TRBV9 | TGTGCCAGCAGCCCCGGGGAGCGGGACATGTACAATGAGCAGTTCTTC | CASSPGERDMYNEQFF
TRBJ1-4 | NA | NA | TRBV28 | TGTGCCAGCAGGACCGGGACTGTCAAAAAACTGTTTTTT | CASRTGTVKKLFF
TRBJ2-7 | TRBD2 | NA | TRBV15 | TGTGCCACCAGCAGAGGACTAGCGGGGGAGGGCGAGCAGTACTTC | CATSRGLAGEGEQYF
TRBJ2-5 | NA | once | TRBV30 | TGTGCCTGGAGTGTAGGACACTGGAAAGAGACCCAGTACTTC | CAWSVGHWKETQYF
TRBJ1-2 | TRBD1 | NA | TRBV7-2 | TGTGCCAGCAGCTTAGAGACAGGGTATGGCTACACCTTC | CASSLETGYGYTF
TRBJ2-7 | NA | NA | TRBV2 | TGTGCCAGCAGTGTTCAGACATCGCAGTACTTC | CASSVQTSQYF
TRBJ1-4 | TRBD1 | NA | TRBV30 | TGTGCCTGGGCCGACAGGGAAGAAAAACTGTTTTTT | CAWADREEKLFF
TRBJ2-2 | NA | once | TRBV6-4 | TGTGCCAGCGACTCGGGACATTTGAACACCGGGGAGCTGTTTTTT | CASDSGHLNTGELFF
TRBJ2-5 | TRBD2 | once | TRBV29-1 | TGCAGCGTTGAAGACCACCTAGCGGGAGAGACCCAGTACTTC | CSVEDHLAGETQYF
TRBJ2-2 | TRBD2 | few | TRBV11-3 | TGTGCCAGCAGCCCAGAATCTAGCGGGCTGGGGGGCGGGGAGCTGTTTTTT | CASSPESSGLGGGELFF
TRBJ1-1 | NA | NA | TRBV5-1 | TGCGCCAGCAGCTTGGAAGGTGCCCTGAACACTGAAGCTTTCTTT | CASSLEGALNTEAFF
TRBJ2-3 | NA | NA | TRBV10-3 | TGTGCAACCGGGAAGGGTGGCACAGATACGCAGTATTTT | CATGKGGTDTQYF
TRBJ2-2 | NA | NA | TRBV5-1 | TGCGCCAGCAAGCAGGGTGGTTCAACCGGGGAGCTGTTTTTT | CASKQGGSTGELFF